Below, 28 T cell receptor beta chains from the same sample are listed, as sequenced in a study of radiation and T cells in renal cell carcinoma. The time point is: blood 2 weeks post-SBRT. Treatment: 15 Gy SBRT to primary tumor, nephrectomy 4 weeks later. Clones were read by immunoSEQ multiplex PCR, and TCRdb kept only the in-frame ones, dropping some. In the table there are roughly 150,000 clones, roughly 90% of which are singletons. Specimen: blood, collected from a patient whose treatment included radiotherapy and nephrectomy. The receptors were sampled from a woman between 45 and 65 years old with renal cell carcinoma.

V gene TRBV9 combines with J gene TRBJ2-3, with TRBD2 identical over 9 bases. Trimming cost V 0 bases and J 2 bases; bases outside gene matches: 4. Germline V gene sequence: CDR1 SGDLS, CDR2 YYNGEE. This CDR3 spans 16 amino acids. The CDR3 sequence is CASSVGSGGVTDTQYF. The CDR3 bases are TGTGCCAGCAGCGTAGGTAGCGGGGGAGTCACAGATACGCAGTATTTT.

This clone was picked up one time. This chain links TRBV7-2 with TRBJ2-5; 7 nucleotides line up with TRBD2. Trimming took 2 bases from V and 5 from J; bases not matched to a gene: 2. The CDR3 has 13 residues. Germline V CDR1 and CDR2: SGHTA, FQGNSA. The CDR3 here is CASSLLRGETQYF. The CDR3, as DNA: TGTGCCAGCAGCTTATTGCGGGGGGAGACCCAGTACTTC.

This clone was counted a few times. This sequence joins TRBV7-2 and TRBJ1-1; the D is unclear. V lost 5 bases and J lost 5, with 12 bases in between. In germline, CDR1 is SGHTA, CDR2 FQGNSA. The CDR3 has 13 residues. CDR3 DNA sequence: TGTGCCAGCAGCCTTGGAGAGGGAACTGAAGCTTTCTTT. This sequence encodes CASSLGEGTEAFF.

There are a few counts of this clone. The rearrangement joins TRBV7-2 to TRBJ1-6, with TRBD1 matching over 9 bases. The CDR3 covers 14 residues. The junction had 4 bases not matched to a gene; V was cut back by 6 bases and J by 7 bases. Looked up from germline, CDR1 is SGHTA and CDR2 is FQGNSA. The CDR3 is CASSIGQGNSPLHF. CDR3 nucleotides: TGTGCCAGCAGTATAGGACAGGGGAATTCACCCCTCCACTTT.

The rearrangement uses TRBV11-1 and TRBJ2-3; D is ambiguous. This CDR3 spans 18 amino acids. Between the trimmed V and J ends, which lost 4 bases and 8 bases, there was a span of 28 bases. Germline lookup yields CDR1 SGHAT and CDR2 FQDESV (reference sequence). The CDR3 loop reads CASSSLIFPNLGLGTQYF. The CDR3 nucleotides are TGTGCCAGCAGCTCCCTTATCTTTCCCAACCTTGGGCTTGGTACGCAGTATTTT.

This clone came up once. The genes are TRBV29-1 and TRBJ2-7; 7 nucleotides agree with TRBD2. V lost 5 bases and J lost 3; bases outside the gene matches: 13. From germline, CDR1 is SQVTM and CDR2 ANQGSEA. CDR3 size: 15 residues. For the CDR3, the DNA is TGCAGCGTTTCAACGGCGGCTAGCGGTAACTACGAGCAGTACTTC. Translating gives CSVSTAASGNYEQYF.

The genes are TRBV5-1 and TRBJ2-7, with D maybe TRBD1 (6 bases). The germline V gene has CDR1 SGHRS and CDR2 YFSETQ. Between the trimmed V and J ends, which lost 0 bases and 2 bases, there was a span of 12 bases. CDR3 size: 15 residues. CDR3 sequence (DNA): TGCGCCAGCAGCTTGGTGGCAGGGGTTACCTACGAGCAGTACTTC. This translates into CASSLVAGVTYEQYF.

This chain links TRBV7-3 with TRBJ1-6, with 9 bases lining up with TRBD1. V gave up 4 bases and J gave up 4 bases; unmatched junction bases: 2. Per the germline V gene, CDR1 is SGHTA and CDR2 is FQGTGA. The length of the CDR3 is 15 residues. CDR3 sequence reads: CASSSGTGYNSPLHF. The CDR3 DNA reads as TGTGCCAGCAGCTCCGGGACAGGGTATAATTCACCCCTCCACTTT.

Points on this clone: The same CDR3 can be traced to other DNA sequences in this sample. The V call is TRBV7-9, the J call TRBJ1-4; D remains unclear. The CDR3 is made up of 15 amino acids. Germline lookup yields CDR1 SEHNR and CDR2 FQNEAQ (reference sequence). The germline V and J ends were trimmed by 5 bases and 8 bases, with 18 bases remaining between them. The CDR3: CASSPPGRGREKLFF. The DNA of the CDR3 is TGTGCCAGCAGCCCCCCGGGCCGGGGAAGGGAAAAACTGTTTTTT.

The V and J genes are TRBV4-1 and TRBJ2-3, with a possible D match to TRBD2 (6 bases). The CDR3 spans 16 residues. V was trimmed by 0 bases and J by 2 bases, leaving 12 bases between them. CDR1 and CDR2 from the germline V gene are MGHRA and YSYEKL. The CDR3 reads CASSQDGGAITDTQYF. The CDR3 nucleotides are TGCGCCAGCAGCCAAGACGGCGGGGCGATCACAGATACGCAGTATTTT.

This rearrangement joins TRBV18 to TRBJ2-1, with 7 nucleotides matching TRBD1. CDR3 length: 12 residues. Germline CDR1 KGHSH, CDR2 LQKENI. Trimming removed 3 bases from V and 8 bases from J; junction bases left unmatched: 1. The CDR3 nucleotides read TGTGCCAGCTCACCGACAGGGTATGAGCAGTTCTTC. Translating it yields CASSPTGYEQFF.

This chain uses TRBV18 with TRBJ1-3, with 7 bases matching TRBD1. CDR3 size: 16 residues. Germline CDR1 reads KGHSH; CDR2 reads LQKENI. J was trimmed by 0 bases and V by 3 bases; bases with no gene match: 5. DNA of the CDR3: TGTGCCAGCTCACCCTGGACAGGCGCCTCTGGAAACACCATATATTTT. Its translation: CASSPWTGASGNTIYF.

This rearrangement joins TRBV7-2 to TRBJ2-5; D not resolved. This CDR3 is 12 amino acids long. Germline V gene lookup returns CDR1 SGHTA and CDR2 FQGNSA. V lost 0 bases, J lost 5 bases, and 4 bases lay in between. Here the CDR3 reads CASSLALETQYF. In DNA form, the CDR3 reads TGTGCCAGCAGCTTAGCCCTCGAGACCCAGTACTTC.

The V and J genes are TRBV4-1 and TRBJ1-2, with TRBD1 matching 8 bases. Trimming removed 1 base from V and 8 bases from J; junction bases left unmatched: 12. Germline V gives CDR1 MGHRA, CDR2 YSYEKL. The CDR3 is made up of 16 amino acids. The CDR3 DNA is TGCGCCAGCAGCCAAGGGGCAGGGGGCGCCCCGGGGGGCTACACCTTC. Translating gives CASSQGAGGAPGGYTF.

Comments on this clone: The junction shows a germline mismatch at one end, possibly a read error. This CDR3 reads CASSLDPGSPGNTIYF. The CDR3 DNA sequence: TGCGCCAGCAGCTTGGACCCGGGCTCTCCTGGGAACACCATATATTTT. The chain employs TRBV5-1 and TRBJ1-3; D is ambiguous. This CDR3 is 16 amino acids long. Germline-derived CDR1 and CDR2 are SGHRS and YFSETQ.

This rearrangement joins TRBV2 to TRBJ1-1, with TRBD1 as a possible D gene (5 bases). The germline V and J ends were trimmed by 5 bases and 3 bases, with 10 bases remaining between them. Germline lookup yields CDR1 SNHLY and CDR2 FYNNEI. The CDR3 is 13 residues long. The CDR3 region is CASSSAGDTEAFF. CDR3 sequence (DNA): TGTGCCAGCAGTTCGGCGGGGGACACTGAAGCTTTCTTT.

The chain has TRBV4-1 and TRBJ2-5; weak D call: TRBD1 (6 bases). The germline gives CDR1 MGHRA, CDR2 YSYEKL. Trimming pared 4 bases from V and 2 bases from J, leaving 14 bases between. The CDR3 contains 15 residues. CDR3 amino acids: CASSPTGSPQETQYF. Here the CDR3 DNA reads TGCGCCAGCAGCCCGACAGGATCCCCTCAAGAGACCCAGTACTTC.

The rearrangement joins TRBV6-6 to TRBJ1-4, with D uncertain. CDR1 MNHNY and CDR2 SVGAGI come from the germline V gene (reference sequence). V was clipped by 3 bases and J by 8 bases, with 10 bases between them. The CDR3 loop spans 13 amino acids. CDR3 DNA sequence: TGTGCCAGCAGTTATACCCCCCGGGAAAAACTGTTTTTT. The encoded protein is CASSYTPREKLFF.

V usage is TRBV6-1 and J usage is TRBJ1-3; maybe TRBD1 (5 bases). Germline V CDR1 and CDR2: MNHNS, SASEGT. The CDR3 is 17 amino acids. Trimming stripped 2 bases from V and 4 bases from J, with 18 bases between. Here the CDR3 DNA reads TGTGCCAGCAGTGAATACACGAGGGGATCTAGCGGAAACACCATATATTTT. This encodes CASSEYTRGSSGNTIYF.

V usage is TRBV2 and J usage is TRBJ2-4, with D hard to call. The V end was cut by 11 bases, the J end by 0 bases, with 11 bases between. This CDR3 spans 13 amino acids. Germline V gives CDR1 SNHLY, CDR2 FYNNEI. This CDR3 is CAGRPIAKNIQYF. The CDR3 DNA is TGTGCCGGACGGCCAATAGCCAAAAACATTCAGTACTTC. Full variable domain (remainder filled in from reference TRBV2 and TRBJ2-4): EPEVTQTPSHQVTQMGQEVILRCVPISNHLYFYWYRQILGQKVEFLVSFYNNEISEKSEIFDDQFSVERPDGSNFTLKIRSTKLEDSAMYFCAGRPIAKNIQYFGAGTRLSVL.

This chain joins TRBV6-1 and TRBJ1-2; 12 nucleotides agree with TRBD1. Per germline, CDR1 MNHNS and CDR2 SASEGT. CDR3 length: 15 residues. The junction had 7 bases not matched to a gene; V was cut back by 9 bases and J by 2 bases. The DNA of the CDR3 is TGTGCCAGTTCCGCCGGGACAGGGGGCAACTATGGCTACACCTTC. It encodes CASSAGTGGNYGYTF.

This clone was counted only a few times. V gene TRBV9 combines with J gene TRBJ1-1; 7 positions agree with TRBD1. Trimming cost V 6 bases and J 1 base; bases outside gene matches: 9. The CDR3 has 15 residues. From germline, CDR1 is SGDLS and CDR2 YYNGEE. CDR3 in DNA: TGTGCCAGCACTCTCCTGGGACAGCAGAACACTGAAGCTTTCTTT. Translation gives CASTLLGQQNTEAFF. The whole variable domain, remainder taken from reference TRBV9 and TRBJ1-1, is DSGVTQTPKHLITATGQRVTLRCSPRSGDLSVYWYQQSLDQGLQFLIQYYNGEERAKGNILERFSAQQFPDLHSELNLSSLELGDSALYFCASTLLGQQNTEAFFGQGTRLTVV.

The chain carries TRBV19 and TRBJ1-1; 9 nucleotides agree with TRBD1. The germline V gene encodes CDR1 LNHDA and CDR2 SQIVND (reference sequence). This CDR3 is 14 amino acids long. Trimming removed 5 bases from V and 5 bases from J; junction bases left unmatched: 6. Here the CDR3 reads CASSLRDRATEAFF. CDR3 bases: TGTGCCAGTAGTCTCCGGGACAGGGCAACTGAAGCTTTCTTT. Complete variable domain (other parts from reference TRBV19 and TRBJ1-1): DGGITQSPKYLFRKEGQNVTLSCEQNLNHDAMYWYRQDPGQGLRLIYYSQIVNDFQKGDIAEGYSVSREKKESFPLTVTSAQKNPTAFYLCASSLRDRATEAFFGQGTRLTVV.

This clone was detected only once. The chain is built from TRBV7-9 and TRBJ1-1; 8 positions agree with TRBD1. CDR1 SEHNR and CDR2 FQNEAQ come from the germline V gene (reference sequence). The CDR3 has 16 residues. V was pared by 7 bases and J by 0 bases, with 10 bases of the junction left unmatched. The DNA for the CDR3 is TGTGCCAGCACCCCCTCCGGGACAGGCATGAACACTGAAGCTTTCTTT. It encodes CASTPSGTGMNTEAFF.

The chain carries TRBV14 and TRBJ2-1; no reliable D call. CDR3 size: 14 residues. Germline V gives CDR1 SGHDN, CDR2 FVKESK. Trimming pared 4 bases from V and 4 bases from J, leaving 11 bases between. CDR3 protein: CASSLYLLYNEQFF. CDR3 coding DNA: TGTGCCAGCAGCCTGTACCTCCTTTACAATGAGCAGTTCTTC.

This rearrangement joins TRBV2 to TRBJ2-1; D not resolved. Germline lookup yields CDR1 SNHLY and CDR2 FYNNEI. The CDR3 consists of 11 residues. Deletions cut 6 bases from V and 7 bases from J, with 7 bases between. CDR3 protein: CASRLINEQFF. CDR3 in DNA: TGTGCCAGCAGACTAATTAATGAGCAGTTCTTC.

CDR3 nucleotide sequence: TGTGCCAGCAGGAGCTATGCTTGGGGGAACACTGAAGCTTTCTTT. Its translation: CASRSYAWGNTEAFF. The rearrangement joins TRBV6-5 to TRBJ1-1; D ambiguous. This CDR3 has 15 amino acids. Per germline, CDR1 MNHEY and CDR2 SVGAGI. The germline V and J ends were trimmed by 6 bases and 1 base, with 15 bases remaining between them.

V usage is TRBV13 and J usage is TRBJ1-2, with no clear D. Trimming stripped 6 bases from V and 8 bases from J, with 13 bases between. Germline CDR1 reads PRHDT; CDR2 reads FYEKMQ (reference sequence). The CDR3 has 12 residues. This CDR3 is CASRTGSRGYTF. CDR3 DNA: TGTGCCAGCAGAACCGGCAGTAGGGGCTACACCTTC.